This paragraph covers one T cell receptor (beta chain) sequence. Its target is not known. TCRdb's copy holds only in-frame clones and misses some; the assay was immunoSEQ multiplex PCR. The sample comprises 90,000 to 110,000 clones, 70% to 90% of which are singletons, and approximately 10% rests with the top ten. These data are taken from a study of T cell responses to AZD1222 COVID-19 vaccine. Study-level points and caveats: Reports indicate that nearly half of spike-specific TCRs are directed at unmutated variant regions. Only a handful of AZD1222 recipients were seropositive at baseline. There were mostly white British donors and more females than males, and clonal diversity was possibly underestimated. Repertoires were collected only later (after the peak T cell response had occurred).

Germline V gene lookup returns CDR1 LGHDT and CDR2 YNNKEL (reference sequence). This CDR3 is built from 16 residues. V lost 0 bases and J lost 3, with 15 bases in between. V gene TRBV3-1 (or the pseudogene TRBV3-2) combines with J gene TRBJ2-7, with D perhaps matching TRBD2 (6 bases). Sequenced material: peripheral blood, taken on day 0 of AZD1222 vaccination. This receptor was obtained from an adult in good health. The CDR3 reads CASSQEASAFNYEQYF. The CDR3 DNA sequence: TGTGCCAGCAGCCAAGAGGCTAGCGCATTCAACTACGAGCAGTACTTC.